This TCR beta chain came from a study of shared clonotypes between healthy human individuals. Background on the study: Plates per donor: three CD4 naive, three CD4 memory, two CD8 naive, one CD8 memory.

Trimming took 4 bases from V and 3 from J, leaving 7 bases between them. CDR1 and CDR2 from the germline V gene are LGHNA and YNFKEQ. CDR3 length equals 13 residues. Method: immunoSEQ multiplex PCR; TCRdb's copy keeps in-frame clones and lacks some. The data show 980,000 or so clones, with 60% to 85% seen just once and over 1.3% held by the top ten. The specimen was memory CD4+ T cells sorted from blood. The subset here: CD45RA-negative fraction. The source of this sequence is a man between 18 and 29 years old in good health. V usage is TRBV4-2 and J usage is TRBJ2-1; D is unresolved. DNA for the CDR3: TGTGCCAGCAGCCTTGACATCTACAATGAGCAGTTCTTC. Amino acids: CASSLDIYNEQFF.